This T cell receptor beta chain was captured in a study of CXCR3-negative and CXCR3-positive naive CD8 T cells. Study background: The study obtained 130 million to 150 million TRB reads, about 1.5 +/- 0.3 million per library. Whole-study findings and limits: It was found that naive subsets had comparable surface CD5, and TCR strength was inferred from TRB CDR3 properties. Naive cells, whether CXCR3-negative or CXCR3-positive, had similar TRBV-TRBJ usage, while memory cells differed. Hydrophobicity of TRB CDR3s was greater in CXCR3-positive naive cells than in CXCR3-negative naive cells.

A note on this clonotype: Its target is not known.

The libraries of TRB cDNA were constructed through 5' RACE using UMI labels. From the 5' RACE reads, TCRdb lists one entry per CDR3 protein and no DNA. The sample has 60,000 to 65,000 distinct CDR3 sequences; the top ten hold roughly 4.4%. The sequenced sample was naive CXCR3+ CD8+ T cells from blood. Subset noted: CD45RO-CCR7+CD27+CD95- naive CD8+ T cells expressing CXCR3 (TNR3+). The receptor was derived from a human donor in good health. Some clones in this sample may be carry-over from other donors' samples.

The chain's CDR3 is CASSFEPPGEQYF. The chain joins TRBV11-2 to TRBJ2-7; TCRdb selects TRBD1, and the lack of DNA leaves this call unchecked. This CDR3 is built from 13 residues. Looked up from germline, CDR1 is SGHAT and CDR2 is FQNNGV.